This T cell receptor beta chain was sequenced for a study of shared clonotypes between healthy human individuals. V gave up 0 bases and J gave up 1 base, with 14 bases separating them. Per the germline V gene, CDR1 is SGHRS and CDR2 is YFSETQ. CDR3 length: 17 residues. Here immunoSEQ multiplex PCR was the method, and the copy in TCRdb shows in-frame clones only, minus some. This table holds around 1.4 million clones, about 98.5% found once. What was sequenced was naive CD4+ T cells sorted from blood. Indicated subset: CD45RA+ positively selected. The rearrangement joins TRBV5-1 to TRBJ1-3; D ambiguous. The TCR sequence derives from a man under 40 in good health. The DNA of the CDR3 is TGCGCCAGCAGCTTGGTTCCGCCCGGGAGTTCTGGAAACACCATATATTTT. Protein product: CASSLVPPGSSGNTIYF.